This TCR beta chain was documented in a study of shared clonotypes between healthy human individuals. V shed 5 bases and J shed 7 bases, with 15 bases lying between them. This CDR3 spans 14 amino acids. Germline lookup yields CDR1 SGHDN and CDR2 FVKESK. Repertoires were generated with immunoSEQ multiplex PCR, while TCRdb's copy carries only in-frame clones and drops some. Of 1,400,000 or so clones in the sample, less than 99% were seen once. The V gene is TRBV14, the J gene TRBJ2-1; TRBD1 or TRBD2 may be the D gene (5 bases each). The sequencing sample was made of naive CD4+ T cells sorted from blood. Regarding subset: CD45RA+ positively selected. The clonotype comes from a man aged 25 to 45 in good health. DNA for the CDR3: TGTGCCAGCAGCAAGGGGCTAGCAGCAAATGAGCAGTTCTTC. Protein sequence: CASSKGLAANEQFF. Drawing the rest from reference TRBV14 and TRBJ2-1, the complete variable domain is EAGVTQFPSHSVIEKGQTVTLRCDPISGHDNLYWYRRVMGKEIKFLLHFVKESKQDESGMPNNRFLAERTGGTYSTLKVQPAELEDSGVYFCASSKGLAANEQFFGPGTRLTVL.